Shown below are 30 T cell receptor beta chains from a single sample sequenced in a study of cytomegalovirus exposure and HLA in healthy donors. The PCR had 60 Vbeta and 13 Jbeta primers. Sequencing used immunoSEQ multiplex PCR; TCRdb keeps in-frame clones, though not all of them. The sample data list about 39,000 clones. Sequencing was done on a sample of PBMCs. These receptors all come from a woman aged 25 to 45 in good health and CMV-seropositive.

The rearrangement links TRBV10-3 to TRBJ2-3; D remains ambiguous. CDR3 length equals 14 residues. Germline lookup yields CDR1 ENHRY and CDR2 SYGVKD. Trimming left V 0 bases short and J 5 bases short, with 9 bases between. The CDR3 nucleotides are TGTGCCATCAGTGAGTCGAACGGTGGAGATACGCAGTATTTT. This translates into CAISESNGGDTQYF.

The chain uses TRBV6-6 and TRBJ1-1, with a weak D call TRBD1 (5 bases). Trimming shortened V by 10 bases and J by 4 bases, and 16 bases separated the two germline ends. This CDR3 contains 13 residues. Germline CDR1 MNHNY, CDR2 SVGAGI (reference sequence). The CDR3 reads CAILTGIGTEAFF. DNA for the CDR3: TGTGCCATCTTAACAGGAATCGGCACTGAAGCTTTCTTT.

The chain joins TRBV6-1 to TRBJ2-7; 10 nucleotides match TRBD1. V lost 3 bases, J lost 13 bases, and 12 bases stayed unmatched. Germline CDR1 is MNHNS and CDR2 is SASEGT. CDR3 size: 14 residues. In DNA form, the CDR3 reads TGTGCCAGCAGTGATACCGGGACAGGGGACGCGGTATACTTC. Its translation is CASSDTGTGDAVYF.

The chain carries TRBV19 and TRBJ1-1, with TRBD1 matching over 7 bases. Trimming removed 6 bases from V and 3 bases from J; junction bases left unmatched: 4. CDR1 is LNHDA and CDR2 is SQIVND in the germline V gene (reference sequence). This CDR3 has 13 residues. The CDR3 DNA is TGTGCCAGTAGCCCTAGGGGGCACACTGAAGCTTTCTTT. Translated, it gives CASSPRGHTEAFF.

The CDR3, as DNA: TGTGCCAGCAGTGACCGACTAGCGGGTGGTGAGCAGTTCTTC. This codes for CASSDRLAGGEQFF. The J gene is TRBJ2-1, the V gene TRBV27; 10 bases match TRBD2. Germline loops: CDR1 MNHEY, CDR2 SMNVEV (reference sequence). The CDR3 sequence is 14 residues long. The trim removed 5 bases at V and 9 bases at J, leaving 7 bases unmatched.

This chain joins TRBV7-9 and TRBJ1-1; TRBD1 matches 8 bases. The CDR3 totals 18 residues. The junction had 14 bases not matched to a gene; V was cut back by 2 bases and J by 3 bases. The germline V gene encodes CDR1 SEHNR and CDR2 FQNEAQ (reference sequence). The CDR3 protein is CASSLRILGQGRHTEAFF. The DNA for the CDR3 is TGTGCCAGCAGCTTAAGGATACTCGGACAGGGCAGGCACACTGAAGCTTTCTTT.

V gene TRBV4-1 combines with J gene TRBJ1-6; D might be TRBD1 (6 bases). Germline CDR1 and CDR2: MGHRA and YSYEKL. The ends were cut back, 0 bases at V and 9 bases at J, with 18 bases in the middle. CDR3 length: 17 amino acids. CDR3 loop: CASSQEGGGPTGSPLHF. CDR3 DNA sequence: TGCGCCAGCAGCCAAGAAGGGGGGGGGCCGACTGGTTCACCCCTCCACTTT.

This chain uses TRBV27 with TRBJ1-5; maybe TRBD1 (6 bases). Germline V gives CDR1 MNHEY, CDR2 SMNVEV (reference sequence). V was pared by 4 bases and J by 0 bases, with 10 bases between. The CDR3 is 15 residues long. As DNA, the CDR3 is TGTGCCAGCAGTTCAAGGACAGATAGCAATCAGCCCCAGCATTTT. Translating gives CASSSRTDSNQPQHF.

The J gene is TRBJ2-5, the V gene TRBV11-3, with 7 bases matching TRBD1. Germline lookup yields CDR1 SGHNT and CDR2 YENEEA. This CDR3 spans 15 amino acids. The V segment lost 5 bases and the J segment 7 bases; nucleotides outside the gene matches: 13. The CDR3 here is CASSPPTGWEGTQYF. CDR3 coding DNA: TGTGCCAGCAGCCCTCCGACAGGGTGGGAAGGGACCCAGTACTTC.

The DNA of the CDR3 is TGTGCCAGTAAAGTCCCCCTACAGGGTATGAACACTGAAGCTTTCTTT. Translation: CASKVPLQGMNTEAFF. J is TRBJ1-1 and V is TRBV19; a possible D gene is TRBD1 (6 bases). This CDR3 spans 16 amino acids. Trimming pared 7 bases from V and 0 bases from J, leaving 18 bases between. Germline V gives CDR1 LNHDA, CDR2 SQIVND (reference sequence).

V usage is TRBV10-3 and J usage is TRBJ1-2; 8 nucleotides line up with TRBD1. V trimming: 7 bases; J trimming: 8 bases; junction bases outside the gene matches: 12. The CDR3 covers 14 residues. CDR1 is ENHRY and CDR2 is SYGVKD in the germline V gene. CDR3 in amino acids: CAIISADRASGYTF. The CDR3 nucleotides read TGTGCCATCATCTCGGCGGACAGGGCCTCAGGCTACACCTTC.

The chain joins TRBV5-1 to TRBJ1-6, with 11 bases matching TRBD1. Germline lookup yields CDR1 SGHRS and CDR2 YFSETQ. The ends lost 7 bases at V and 7 bases at J; junction bases unmatched: 7. The CDR3 runs 15 residues. The CDR3 loop is CASREGQGGNSPLHF. The CDR3 DNA reads as TGCGCCAGCCGCGAGGGACAGGGGGGCAATTCACCCCTCCACTTT.

The chain is built from TRBV9 and TRBJ2-5, with 10 nucleotides matching TRBD2. The CDR3 is 14 residues long. J lost 5 bases, V lost 2 bases, and 3 bases had no gene match. Germline CDR1 reads SGDLS; CDR2 reads YYNGEE. The CDR3 DNA reads TGTGCCAGCAGCGTGGGACTAGCGTCGGAGACCCAGTACTTC. This codes for CASSVGLASETQYF.

The J gene is TRBJ1-1, the V gene TRBV2; tentatively, D is TRBD1 (6 bases). V was pared by 5 bases and J by 4 bases, with 14 bases between. The CDR3 sequence is 14 residues long. Germline V CDR1 and CDR2: SNHLY, FYNNEI. In nucleotides, the CDR3 is TGTGCCAGCAGTAGCGGACAGTATACCACTGAAGCTTTCTTT. The encoded protein is CASSSGQYTTEAFF.

The genes are TRBV6-5 and TRBJ1-1; TRBD1 aligns across 7 bases. CDR3 length: 15 residues. In germline, CDR1 is MNHEY, CDR2 SVGAGI. The ends lost 5 bases at V and 4 bases at J; junction bases unmatched: 10. The CDR3: CASSPRPRDSTEAFF. The CDR3 DNA reads as TGTGCCAGCAGTCCCCGACCCCGGGACAGCACTGAAGCTTTCTTT.

This chain links TRBV28 with TRBJ1-1; tentative D call: TRBD1 (5 bases). V was pared by 6 bases and J by 7 bases, with 12 bases between. Germline CDR1 is MDHEN and CDR2 is SYDVKM. CDR3 length: 12 residues. CDR3 protein: CASSSQGYEAFF. DNA of the CDR3: TGTGCCAGCAGCAGTCAGGGATATGAAGCTTTCTTT.

The chain employs TRBV14 and TRBJ2-5; 10 bases line up with TRBD2. The V and J ends lost 7 bases and 1 base, in that order; junction bases with no gene match: 6. Germline CDR1 SGHDN, CDR2 FVKESK. The CDR3 has 15 amino acids. CDR3 residues: CASKRTSGFQETQYF. In DNA, the CDR3 is TGTGCCAGCAAGCGGACTAGCGGATTCCAAGAGACCCAGTACTTC.

The chain joins TRBV19 to TRBJ1-5; D is uncertain. The CDR3 runs 12 residues. Trimming shortened V by 6 bases and J by 6 bases, and 9 bases separated the two germline ends. Per the germline V gene, CDR1 is LNHDA and CDR2 is SQIVND (reference sequence). DNA of the CDR3: TGTGCCAGTAGCCATGGAGCTCAGCCCCAGCATTTT. It translates to CASSHGAQPQHF. The full variable domain, rest sourced from reference TRBV19 and TRBJ1-5, is DGGITQSPKYLFRKEGQNVTLSCEQNLNHDAMYWYRQDPGQGLRLIYYSQIVNDFQKGDIAEGYSVSREKKESFPLTVTSAQKNPTAFYLCASSHGAQPQHFGDGTRLSIL.

This chain uses TRBV7-2 with TRBJ1-1; 7 bases line up with TRBD1. CDR1 and CDR2 from the germline V gene are SGHTA and FQGNSA. V was pared by 0 bases and J by 4 bases, with 2 bases of the junction left unmatched. The CDR3 length is 14 residues. The CDR3 DNA reads as TGTGCCAGCAGCTTAGCACAGGGGAGCACTGAAGCTTTCTTT. Its protein product is CASSLAQGSTEAFF.

The chain links TRBV10-2 to TRBJ2-6; possible D gene TRBD2, 7 bases. V lost 4 bases to trimming and J lost 0 bases, with 22 bases between them. The CDR3 is made up of 20 amino acids. Germline values: CDR1 WSHSY, CDR2 SAAADI. The CDR3 DNA follows: TGCGCCAGCAGTGGACCTCGGGGCGCGGGGGCCGCCTCTGGGGCCAACGTCCTGACTTTC. This codes for CASSGPRGAGAASGANVLTF.

V gene TRBV2 combines with J gene TRBJ1-3; maybe TRBD1 (5 bases). The CDR3 spans 17 residues. The germline V and J ends were trimmed by 3 bases and 0 bases, with 15 bases remaining between them. CDR1 is SNHLY and CDR2 is FYNNEI in the germline V gene. The CDR3 DNA reads TGTGCCAGCAGTGATTCTGAGTACAGGAGCTCTGGAAACACCATATATTTT. This gives the protein CASSDSEYRSSGNTIYF.

The CDR3 sequence is CASSSPSEGEDGYGYTF. The CDR3 DNA follows: TGTGCCAGCAGCTCACCTTCCGAAGGGGAGGATGGCTATGGCTACACCTTC. This sequence joins TRBV7-2 and TRBJ1-2, with TRBD1 as a possible D gene (5 bases). CDR1 is SGHTA, CDR2 FQGNSA, per germline. This CDR3 region has 17 residues. The ends were cut back, 4 bases at V and 4 bases at J, with 22 bases in the middle.

The gene calls are TRBV5-4 and TRBJ1-2; D gene ambiguous. Looked up from germline, CDR1 is SGHNT and CDR2 is YYREEE (reference sequence). Trimming left V 4 bases short and J 1 base short, with 14 bases between. The CDR3 spans 15 residues. The CDR3 loop is CASSPRMADNYGYTF. CDR3 DNA: TGTGCCAGCAGCCCCCGAATGGCCGATAACTATGGCTACACCTTC.

This chain connects TRBV28 to TRBJ1-5, with TRBD1 matching 7 bases. Trimming removed 6 bases from V and 5 bases from J; junction bases left unmatched: 10. The germline CDR1 and CDR2 sequences are MDHEN and SYDVKM. This CDR3 contains 15 residues. The CDR3 region is CASRMPGTDYQPQHF. As DNA, the CDR3 is TGTGCCAGCAGGATGCCGGGGACAGACTATCAGCCCCAGCATTTT.

This rearrangement joins TRBV27 to TRBJ2-7; D gene ambiguous. V lost 0 bases and J 3 bases, leaving 6 bases between the germline ends. This CDR3 spans 13 amino acids. The germline V gene has CDR1 MNHEY and CDR2 SMNVEV (reference sequence). The CDR3 is CASSLSVSYEQYF. The DNA of the CDR3 is TGTGCCAGCAGTTTATCGGTCAGCTACGAGCAGTACTTC.

This chain connects TRBV6-6 to TRBJ2-1; D is possibly TRBD1 (6 bases). Germline values: CDR1 MNHNY, CDR2 SVGAGI (reference sequence). This CDR3 has 14 residues. V was cut by 2 bases and J by 6 bases, with 11 bases left in between. DNA of the CDR3: TGTGCCAGCAGTTACGTCAGGGGACCCAATGAGCAGTTCTTC. As protein: CASSYVRGPNEQFF.

The rearrangement links TRBV29-1 to TRBJ1-1, with TRBD1 identical over 8 bases. The CDR3 length is 14 residues. Trimming removed 2 bases from V and 5 bases from J; junction bases left unmatched: 7. The V gene's germline CDR1 is SQVTM and CDR2 ANQGSEA. The CDR3 DNA reads TGCAGCGTTGAAAGCAGGGGGCTTCGGACTGAAGCTTTCTTT. This sequence encodes CSVESRGLRTEAFF. Looking up the rest from reference TRBV29-1 and TRBJ1-1 gives the full variable domain: SAVISQKPSRDICQRGTSLTIQCQVDSQVTMMFWYRQQPGQSLTLIATANQGSEATYESGFVIDKFPISRPNLTFSTLTVSNMSPEDSSIYLCSVESRGLRTEAFFGQGTRLTVV.

This CDR3 reads CASSLSQNTGELFF. The CDR3 bases are TGTGCCAGCAGCCTATCCCAGAACACCGGGGAGCTGTTTTTT. The chain links TRBV11-3 to TRBJ2-2; D is undetermined. The CDR3 is 14 amino acids. CDR1 SGHNT and CDR2 YENEEA come from the germline V gene. The V and J ends lost 5 bases and 1 base respectively, with 8 bases between them.

The genes are TRBV28 and TRBJ1-1, with 11 bases aligning to TRBD1. Germline V gene sequence: CDR1 MDHEN, CDR2 SYDVKM. This CDR3 region has 16 residues. The J segment lost 7 bases and the V segment lost 4 bases, leaving 11 bases of the junction unmatched. The CDR3 DNA reads as TGTGCCAGCAGTTCCTATATGGGACAGGGGGATGTTGAAGCTTTCTTT. Its translation is CASSSYMGQGDVEAFF.

The chain has TRBV19 and TRBJ2-7; 7 bases are a match to TRBD1. Per germline, CDR1 LNHDA and CDR2 SQIVND (reference sequence). The CDR3 is made up of 14 amino acids. V trimming: 6 bases; J trimming: 2 bases; junction bases outside the gene matches: 7. The chain's CDR3 is CASSPTGTTYEQYF. The CDR3 coding sequence is TGTGCCAGTAGCCCGACAGGGACGACCTACGAGCAGTACTTC.